Following are 21 T cell receptor beta chains from one sample sequenced in a study of T cell changes during pregnancy in multiple sclerosis. Profiling relied on immunoSEQ multiplex PCR, and the TCRdb table lists in-frame clones only, not all of them. The sample contains 49,000 or so clones, roughly 92% of which appear only once. Sample: peripheral blood, taken in the third trimester of pregnancy. All receptors derive from a female donor with multiple sclerosis, enrolled in a pregnancy study.

The rearrangement uses TRBV30 and TRBJ1-1; TRBD1 is a possible D gene (5 bases). Germline V CDR1 and CDR2: GTSNPN, SVGIG (reference sequence). The CDR3 has 14 amino acids. Trimming removed 2 bases from V and 4 bases from J, with 14 bases in between. DNA for the CDR3: TGTGCCTGGAGTCGGAGGGGCTTTGGCACTGAAGCTTTCTTT. Residues: CAWSRRGFGTEAFF.

The gene calls are TRBV7-3 and TRBJ2-1, with D perhaps TRBD2 (7 bases). The CDR3 spans 13 residues. Trimming cost V 0 bases and J 10 bases, with 10 bases left between them. CDR1 SGHTA and CDR2 FQGTGA come from the germline V gene. This CDR3 is CASSLTRGGEQFF. CDR3 DNA: TGTGCCAGCAGCTTAACGAGGGGGGGCGAGCAGTTCTTC.

This clone turned up a few times. The CDR3 region has the DNA TGTGCCAGTAGTATAGCGGCGGGGGGGCCTGGTGGCTACACCTTC. This gives the protein CASSIAAGGPGGYTF. This chain uses TRBV19 with TRBJ1-2, with TRBD1 as a possible D gene (6 bases). The germline CDR1 and CDR2 sequences are LNHDA and SQIVND (reference sequence). This CDR3 is built from 15 residues. V lost 1 base to trimming and J lost 7 bases, with 16 bases between them.

The J gene is TRBJ2-7, the V gene TRBV28; TRBD1 matches at 9 bases. Per the germline V gene, CDR1 is MDHEN and CDR2 is SYDVKM. V shed 5 bases and J 3 bases; nucleotides not matched to a gene: 2. The CDR3 is 13 amino acids. CDR3 sequence: CASSPTGGYEQYF. As DNA, the CDR3 is TGTGCCAGCAGTCCGACAGGGGGCTACGAGCAGTACTTC.

The count of this clone is one. The chain links TRBV7-9 to TRBJ2-1; 10 bases are a match to TRBD2. V shed 1 base and J 1 base; nucleotides not matched to a gene: 7. CDR1 is SEHNR and CDR2 is FQNEAQ in the germline V gene (reference sequence). CDR3 length: 18 amino acids. In DNA, the CDR3 is TGTGCCAGCAGCTTAGTTCTAGCGGGGGATTGGTCCTACAATGAGCAGTTCTTC. Its protein is CASSLVLAGDWSYNEQFF. Complete variable domain (other parts from reference TRBV7-9 and TRBJ2-1): DTGVSQNPRHKITKRGQNVTFRCDPISEHNRLYWYRQTLGQGPEFLTYFQNEAQLEKSRLLSDRFSAERPKGSFSTLEIQRTEQGDSAMYLCASSLVLAGDWSYNEQFFGPGTRLTVL.

By frequency in the sample, this clone is medium-sized. One end of the junction does not line up with germline, which may come from a read error. The chain carries TRBV7-7 and TRBJ2-3, with 10 bases that match TRBD2. The CDR3 has 15 amino acids. Germline CDR1 reads SSHAT; CDR2 reads FNYEAQ (reference sequence). The CDR3 reads CASSSGTSDTDTQYF. In nucleotides, the CDR3 is TGTGCTAGCAGCTCCGGGACTAGCGACACAGATACGCAGTATTTT.

The chain employs TRBV10-3 and TRBJ2-3; 14 positions agree with TRBD2. CDR3 size: 16 residues. The V gene end was trimmed by 5 bases and the J gene end by 6 bases; junction bases not matched to a gene: 7. Germline CDR1 and CDR2: ENHRY and SYGVKD. CDR3 residues: CAISYGTSGSGDTQYF. The CDR3 nucleotides read TGTGCCATCAGTTATGGGACTAGCGGGAGTGGTGATACGCAGTATTTT.

V gene TRBV27 combines with J gene TRBJ1-5; 7 bases are a match to TRBD1. V lost 4 bases, J lost 7 bases, and 7 bases stayed unmatched. This CDR3 contains 14 residues. The germline V gene encodes CDR1 MNHEY and CDR2 SMNVEV (reference sequence). CDR3 sequence (DNA): TGTGCCAGCAGTTCCCACAGGGGAGGCCAGCCCCAGCATTTT. Encoded protein: CASSSHRGGQPQHF.

In this sample, this clone turned up once. The genes are TRBV28 and TRBJ2-3; 12 bases are a match to TRBD2. The trim removed 4 bases at V and 0 bases at J, leaving 17 bases unmatched. CDR3 size: 21 residues. CDR1 is MDHEN, CDR2 SYDVKM, per germline. The CDR3: CASSSSGLAGLIASSTDTQYF. CDR3 sequence (DNA): TGTGCCAGCAGTTCCTCGGGACTAGCGGGCCTTATTGCCTCTAGCACAGATACGCAGTATTTT.

J is TRBJ2-1 and V is TRBV2; D call uncertain. The CDR3 sequence is 18 residues long. Germline V CDR1 and CDR2: SNHLY, FYNNEI. Trimming removed 4 bases from V and 0 bases from J, with 19 bases in between. CDR3 DNA sequence: TGTGCCAGCAGTGGGATTTACGCAGAGAGGAGCTCCTACAATGAGCAGTTCTTC. Protein sequence: CASSGIYAERSSYNEQFF.

J is TRBJ2-7 and V is TRBV4-3; tentative D call: TRBD2 (6 bases). Germline assignment: CDR1 LGHNA and CDR2 YSLEER. The V and J ends lost 3 bases and 1 base respectively, with 13 bases between them. This CDR3 has 15 residues. This CDR3 is CASSQRRGPSYEQYF. The CDR3 nucleotides read TGCGCCAGCAGCCAGAGGAGGGGTCCATCCTACGAGCAGTACTTC.

The rearrangement links TRBV6-6 to TRBJ1-1, with TRBD1 matching over 9 bases. The CDR3 length is 15 residues. The V and J ends lost 7 bases and 6 bases, in that order; junction bases with no gene match: 12. From germline, CDR1 is MNHNY and CDR2 SVGAGI (reference sequence). CDR3 in amino acids: CASTEPGTGKAEAFF. In DNA form, the CDR3 reads TGTGCCAGCACCGAACCCGGGACAGGGAAAGCTGAAGCTTTCTTT.

The gene calls are TRBV28 and TRBJ2-6; D gene unclear. Per the germline V gene, CDR1 is MDHEN and CDR2 is SYDVKM. V lost 4 bases to trimming and J lost 1 base, with 11 bases between them. There are 16 residues in the CDR3. The CDR3 nucleotides read TGTGCCAGCAGTTCCGGTGGTCTTTCTGGGGCCAACGTCCTGACTTTC. Translation: CASSSGGLSGANVLTF.

The V and J genes are TRBV19 and TRBJ2-7, with TRBD1 matching 7 bases. The V segment lost 6 bases and the J segment 4 bases; nucleotides outside the gene matches: 0. Germline CDR1 is LNHDA and CDR2 is SQIVND (reference sequence). CDR3 size: 11 residues. DNA of the CDR3: TGTGCCAGTAGCAGGGGGTACGAGCAGTACTTC. It is translated as CASSRGYEQYF. Using reference TRBV19 and TRBJ2-7 for the parts outside the CDR3, the full variable domain is DGGITQSPKYLFRKEGQNVTLSCEQNLNHDAMYWYRQDPGQGLRLIYYSQIVNDFQKGDIAEGYSVSREKKESFPLTVTSAQKNPTAFYLCASSRGYEQYFGPGTRLTVT.

The chain has TRBV7-3 and TRBJ2-2; no clear D. Between the trimmed V and J ends, which lost 2 bases and 7 bases, there was a span of 8 bases. Germline assignment: CDR1 SGHTA and CDR2 FQGTGA. The CDR3 loop spans 13 amino acids. The CDR3 is CASSLVTSGELFF. CDR3 DNA sequence: TGTGCCAGCAGCTTAGTAACGAGCGGGGAGCTGTTTTTT.

This clone was recorded only once. CDR3 sequence reads: CASSEGPGGEQYF. CDR3 DNA: TGTGCCAGCAGTGAAGGGCCAGGGGGGGAGCAGTACTTC. This rearrangement joins TRBV2 to TRBJ2-7; a possible D gene is TRBD1 (7 bases). From germline, CDR1 is SNHLY and CDR2 FYNNEI. The length of the CDR3 is 13 residues. The V end was cut by 1 base, the J end by 7 bases, with 11 bases between. The full variable domain, with the rest looked up from reference TRBV2 and TRBJ2-7, is EPEVTQTPSHQVTQMGQEVILRCVPISNHLYFYWYRQILGQKVEFLVSFYNNEISEKSEIFDDQFSVERPDGSNFTLKIRSTKLEDSAMYFCASSEGPGGEQYFGPGTRLTVT.

J is TRBJ2-1 and V is TRBV11-2; 13 nucleotides agree with TRBD2. Germline loops: CDR1 SGHAT, CDR2 FQNNGV. The trim removed 5 bases at V and 10 bases at J, leaving 8 bases unmatched. This CDR3 region has 15 residues. CDR3 loop: CASSHTSGRVGEQFF. In DNA form, the CDR3 reads TGTGCCAGCAGCCACACTAGCGGGAGGGTTGGGGAGCAGTTCTTC. The whole variable domain, remainder taken from reference TRBV11-2 and TRBJ2-1, is EAGVAQSPRYKIIEKRQSVAFWCNPISGHATLYWYQQILGQGPKLLIQFQNNGVVDDSQLPKDRFSAERLKGVDSTLKIQPAKLEDSAVYLCASSHTSGRVGEQFFGPGTRLTVL.

The rearrangement links TRBV27 to TRBJ2-5; 8 nucleotides agree with TRBD1. With V trimmed by 3 bases and J by 3 bases, 3 bases remained unmatched. The germline gives CDR1 MNHEY, CDR2 SMNVEV (reference sequence). The CDR3 runs 14 residues. CDR3 amino acids: CASSFSTGEETQYF. The DNA for the CDR3 is TGTGCCAGCAGTTTTTCGACAGGGGAAGAGACCCAGTACTTC.

The chain carries TRBV4-3 and TRBJ2-1, with unresolved D. The CDR3 totals 16 residues. V gave up 3 bases and J gave up 8 bases, with 20 bases separating them. CDR1 and CDR2 (germline): LGHNA, YSLEER. CDR3 coding DNA: TGCGCCAGCAGCCAGTCTCGATCCGTGCGTGGAGATGAGCAGTTCTTC. Residues: CASSQSRSVRGDEQFF.

The chain uses TRBV4-1 and TRBJ2-5; 13 positions match TRBD2. The CDR3 runs to 18 residues. Germline values: CDR1 MGHRA, CDR2 YSYEKL. V lost 1 base and J lost 0; bases outside the gene matches: 5. CDR3 in amino acids: CASSQGTSGSWYQETQYF. Written as DNA, the CDR3 is TGCGCCAGCAGCCAAGGGACTAGCGGGAGTTGGTACCAAGAGACCCAGTACTTC.

This clone has only one observation. The rearrangement uses TRBV7-9 and TRBJ1-2, with unresolved D. The germline V and J ends were trimmed by 5 bases and 7 bases, with 17 bases remaining between them. The CDR3 loop spans 14 amino acids. Germline CDR1 SEHNR, CDR2 FQNEAQ (reference sequence). The chain's CDR3 is CASSPTGSVGGYTF. The DNA of the CDR3 is TGTGCCAGCAGCCCAACGGGATCCGTGGGTGGCTACACCTTC.